This T cell receptor beta chain was captured by sequencing in a study of CD4 T cells in relation to SARS-CoV-2 and coronaviruses. Study in general: Controls used an HIV-1 Nef peptide pool or no peptide.

Study-wide findings and caveats: No crossreactivity against non-spike viral proteins was tested here.

The protocol was immunoSEQ multiplex PCR, while the TCRdb copy is restricted to in-frame clones and leaves out a portion. The repertoire holds roughly 18,000 clones, with around three quarters as singletons. The CDR3 is made up of 15 amino acids. The V end lost 0 bases, the J end lost 1 base, and 9 bases lay between the germline ends. CDR1 MNHEY and CDR2 SVGAGI come from the germline V gene. Points on this clone: Its antigen is currently unknown.

CD4+ T cells from unexposed donors were obtained before the COVID-19 pandemic (2011-2018). Isolation of CD4+ T cells took place after approximately 11 days in culture. The chain combines TRBV6-5 with TRBJ1-1; D gene ambiguous. Sequencing was done on a sample of CD4+ T cells from PBMCs, cultured in vitro. The sequence came from a human donor in good health. CDR3 protein: CASSYSPGKNTEAFF. The CDR3 region has the DNA TGTGCCAGCAGTTACTCCCCCGGAAAGAACACTGAAGCTTTCTTT.